This T cell receptor (beta chain) came from a study of T cell responses to AZD1222 COVID-19 vaccine. Regarding the study as a whole: Among AZD1222 vaccinees, only 5 to 7 were seropositive at baseline. Researchers report vaccine-associated CD4 TCRs spanning spike, with dominance at 160-218 and 743-854. The donor group comprised mostly white British people and more females; the analysis possibly underestimated clonal diversity.

Data came from immunoSEQ multiplex PCR; TCRdb stores just in-frame clones and leaves some out. The data contain 70,000 or so clones, almost 90% of them seen just once; the ten biggest clones take up around 8%. Trimming cost V 0 bases and J 8 bases, with 11 bases left between them. CDR3 length: 14 residues. CDR1 and CDR2 (germline): LNHNV, YYDKDF (reference sequence). As concerns this clone: Its specificity is not known.

This chain connects TRBV15 to TRBJ2-1; no clear D gene. The TCR was taken from an adult in good health. The specimen comprised peripheral blood, sampled on day 0 of AZD1222 vaccination. The CDR3 spells CATSRDPTVDEQFF. In nucleotides, the CDR3 is TGTGCCACCAGCAGAGACCCCACCGTGGATGAGCAGTTCTTC.